A single sample is the source of the 16 T cell receptor beta chains below, sequenced in a study of cytomegalovirus exposure and HLA in healthy donors. Use of 60 Vbeta and 13 Jbeta primers characterized the PCR. Assay used: immunoSEQ multiplex PCR; TCRdb lists only in-frame clones, some missing. The data show more than 140,000 clones, about 75% seen once. Sequencing was done on a sample of PBMCs. These receptors originate from a male donor in good health and CMV-seronegative.

This chain links TRBV5-6 with TRBJ2-1, with a tentative D call TRBD1 (6 bases). Trimming removed 5 bases at V and 3 bases at J, with 9 bases between. CDR1 and CDR2 (germline): SGHDT, YYEEEE. The CDR3 has 13 residues. CDR3 in amino acids: CASSSDSYNEQFF. DNA of the CDR3: TGTGCCAGCAGTTCGGACAGCTACAATGAGCAGTTCTTC.

This chain links TRBV10-3 with TRBJ1-2, with TRBD1 matching over 10 bases. CDR1 ENHRY and CDR2 SYGVKD come from the germline V gene. The CDR3 has 14 residues. V dropped 4 bases and J dropped 3; count of bases not matched to a gene: 2. The CDR3 here is CAISGGTGDYGYTF. CDR3 in DNA: TGTGCCATCAGTGGCGGGACAGGGGACTATGGCTACACCTTC.

V is TRBV9 and J is TRBJ2-3; 8 nucleotides match TRBD2. This CDR3 is built from 16 residues. V lost 4 bases and J lost 4; bases outside the gene matches: 11. Germline CDR1 is SGDLS and CDR2 is YYNGEE. CDR3 nucleotide sequence: TGTGCCAGCAGCCGCCAAACGGGGGGGCTCGCAGATACGCAGTATTTT. This translates into CASSRQTGGLADTQYF.

V and J are TRBV6-5 and TRBJ1-1; TRBD1 matches 8 bases. This CDR3 comprises 13 residues. CDR1 is MNHEY, CDR2 SVGAGI, per germline. With V trimmed by 5 bases and J by 4 bases, 3 bases remained unmatched. The CDR3 reads CASSQGASTEAFF. The CDR3 coding sequence is TGTGCCAGCAGTCAGGGGGCTTCCACTGAAGCTTTCTTT.

The chain has TRBV5-1 and TRBJ2-3, with 9 bases aligning to TRBD2. V was clipped by 3 bases and J by 1 base; unmatched bases: 12. Germline assignment: CDR1 SGHRS and CDR2 YFSETQ. The CDR3 is 18 residues long. The CDR3 spells CASSWGNQWTSGTDTQYF. CDR3 coding DNA: TGCGCCAGCAGCTGGGGCAATCAGTGGACTAGCGGCACAGATACGCAGTATTTT.

This rearrangement joins TRBV15 to TRBJ1-3; 8 nucleotides match TRBD1. Germline lookup yields CDR1 LNHNV and CDR2 YYDKDF (reference sequence). CDR3 length: 15 residues. The ends lost 3 bases at V and 4 bases at J; junction bases unmatched: 5. CDR3 in amino acids: CATSRTRGRGNTIYF. CDR3 bases: TGTGCCACCAGCAGGACCAGGGGGCGAGGAAACACCATATATTTT. The full variable domain, rest sourced from reference TRBV15 and TRBJ1-3, is DAMVIQNPRYQVTQFGKPVTLSCSQTLNHNVMYWYQQKSSQAPKLLFHYYDKDFNNEADTPDNFQSRRPNTSFCFLDIRSPGLGDTAMYLCATSRTRGRGNTIYFGEGSWLTVV.

The chain is built from TRBV18 and TRBJ1-4; 9 bases agree with TRBD1. Trimming cost V 6 bases and J 8 bases; bases outside gene matches: 7. The CDR3 totals 14 residues. Germline values: CDR1 KGHSH, CDR2 LQKENI. The CDR3 nucleotides read TGTGCCAGCTCCCCCGGGACAGGGTCGGAAAAACTGTTTTTT. Protein: CASSPGTGSEKLFF.

The chain couples TRBV5-6 to TRBJ2-2, with TRBD1 as a possible D gene (6 bases). The germline V gene has CDR1 SGHDT and CDR2 YYEEEE. CDR3 length equals 16 residues. V was shortened by 0 bases and J by 1 base, with 10 bases between the two germline ends. The DNA for the CDR3 is TGTGCCAGCAGCTTGGGTCCGACAGGGAACACCGGGGAGCTGTTTTTT. This encodes CASSLGPTGNTGELFF.

This chain uses TRBV6-6 with TRBJ1-2; D might be TRBD1 (5 bases). Germline CDR1 reads MNHNY; CDR2 reads SVGAGI (reference sequence). This CDR3 has 15 residues. The V gene lost 7 bases and the J gene lost 1 base, with 16 bases spanning the gap. The CDR3 reads CASNIDSPNNYGYTF. In DNA form, the CDR3 reads TGTGCCAGCAATATAGACAGTCCAAATAACTATGGCTACACCTTC.

This clone has more than one count but fewer than ten. The chain employs TRBV5-6 and TRBJ2-7; D is ambiguous. Looked up from germline, CDR1 is SGHDT and CDR2 is YYEEEE. This CDR3 has 11 amino acids. Between the trimmed V and J ends, which lost 2 bases and 4 bases, there was a span of 4 bases. The CDR3 here is CASSFRYEQYF. The CDR3 DNA is TGTGCCAGCAGCTTCAGGTACGAGCAGTACTTC.

This clone has just a few counts. The chain combines TRBV7-2 with TRBJ2-3; 13 bases match TRBD2. With 5 bases clipped from V and 0 bases from J, the junction kept 8 bases outside the gene matches. The CDR3 sequence is 18 residues long. Germline lookup yields CDR1 SGHTA and CDR2 FQGNSA. The CDR3 DNA reads TGTGCCAGCAGCCTATCAGGGACTAGCGGGACTAGCACAGATACGCAGTATTTT. Residues: CASSLSGTSGTSTDTQYF.

This chain joins TRBV7-2 and TRBJ1-1; possible D gene TRBD1, 6 bases. The germline gives CDR1 SGHTA, CDR2 FQGNSA. This CDR3 comprises 13 residues. V lost 3 bases to trimming and J lost 5 bases, with 10 bases between them. Here the CDR3 DNA reads TGTGCCAGCAGCTTGGCCACAGGGACTGAAGCTTTCTTT. Protein: CASSLATGTEAFF.

The chain uses TRBV5-1 and TRBJ2-1, with TRBD1 identical over 7 bases. CDR1 is SGHRS, CDR2 YFSETQ, per germline. This CDR3 spans 15 amino acids. With 0 bases clipped from V and 5 bases from J, the junction kept 5 bases outside the gene matches. CDR3 sequence reads: CASSLGPQGNNEQFF. As DNA, the CDR3 is TGCGCCAGCAGCTTGGGTCCACAGGGGAACAATGAGCAGTTCTTC.

This chain joins TRBV11-1 and TRBJ2-7; possible D gene TRBD2, 5 bases. The ends were cut back, 1 base at V and 8 bases at J, with 12 bases in the middle. CDR1 and CDR2 from the germline V gene are SGHAT and FQDESV (reference sequence). The CDR3 spans 13 residues. The DNA for the CDR3 is TGTGCCAGCAGCTTAGACGGGAATTGGAAGCAGTACTTC. Its translation: CASSLDGNWKQYF.

J is TRBJ1-1 and V is TRBV6-6; the D gene is possibly TRBD1 (6 bases). CDR3 length: 15 residues. Trimming cost V 6 bases and J 1 base, with 15 bases left between them. The germline gives CDR1 MNHNY, CDR2 SVGAGI (reference sequence). The CDR3 DNA reads as TGTGCCAGCAGGCCGGCACAGGGCCCGAACACTGAAGCTTTCTTT. Encoded protein: CASRPAQGPNTEAFF.

The chain links TRBV6-1 to TRBJ2-1; 8 bases align to TRBD1. The germline V gene encodes CDR1 MNHNS and CDR2 SASEGT. CDR3 length: 18 amino acids. V lost 2 bases to trimming and J lost 4 bases; unmatched junction nucleotides: 13. CDR3: CASSERPLVQGAYNEQFF. CDR3 nucleotides: TGTGCCAGCAGTGAAAGACCCCTGGTGCAGGGGGCGTACAATGAGCAGTTCTTC.